The 28 T cell receptor beta chains in this list originate from one sample, sequenced in a study of cytomegalovirus exposure and HLA in healthy donors. The study ran its PCR with 60 Vbeta and 13 Jbeta primers. TCRdb's copy holds only in-frame clones and misses some; the assay was immunoSEQ multiplex PCR. The repertoire holds fewer than 200,000 clones, with roughly 81% as singletons. The specimen sequenced was PBMCs. Receptors originate from a man aged 30 to 45 in good health and CMV-seropositive.

In this sample, this clone turned up once. This chain uses TRBV9 with TRBJ2-7, with D tentatively TRBD2 (5 bases). The V gene lost 2 bases and the J gene lost 6 bases, with 18 bases spanning the gap. Germline V CDR1 and CDR2: SGDLS, YYNGEE. The CDR3 is made up of 15 amino acids. The CDR3 reads CASSVGGEPFPEQYV. CDR3 coding DNA: TGTGCCAGCAGCGTCGGAGGTGAGCCCTTCCCCGAGCAGTACGTC.

The J gene is TRBJ2-2, the V gene TRBV14; tentative D call: TRBD2 (5 bases). The germline gives CDR1 SGHDN, CDR2 FVKESK. The CDR3 covers 14 residues. Trimming shortened V by 4 bases and J by 7 bases, and 13 bases separated the two germline ends. The CDR3 coding sequence is TGTGCCAGCAGCCTTAGCGAGCGCGGCGGGGAGCTGTTTTTT. Translating gives CASSLSERGGELFF.

J is TRBJ2-1 and V is TRBV18; 8 bases fit TRBD1. With 4 bases clipped from V and 8 bases from J, the junction kept 7 bases outside the gene matches. The CDR3 covers 14 residues. The germline gives CDR1 KGHSH, CDR2 LQKENI. CDR3 coding DNA: TGTGCCAGCTCACTCGGGACAGGTATCGATGAGCAGTTCTTC. Its protein is CASSLGTGIDEQFF.

The V gene is TRBV10-3, the J gene TRBJ1-2; D is unresolved. V was shortened by 7 bases and J by 1 base, with 10 bases between the two germline ends. The CDR3 has 13 residues. Germline V gene data show CDR1 as ENHRY and CDR2 as SYGVKD. The DNA of the CDR3 is TGTGCCATCATGCCGGGTCTTAACTATGGCTACACCTTC. Protein: CAIMPGLNYGYTF.

This clone came up once. The chain carries TRBV21-1 and TRBJ1-4; the table's D call, TRBD1, was not checked against the DNA. TRBV21-1 is an annotated pseudogene. The CDR3 totals 23 residues. The chain's CDR3 is CASSKRHSCPLKADYTTNEKLFF. The CDR3 bases are TGTGCCAGCAGCAAACGTCACAGCTGTCCCCTCAAGGCCGATTACACAACTAATGAAAAACTGTTTTTT.

In its sample, this clone was seen once. The chain combines TRBV13 with TRBJ1-2; 10 positions match TRBD1. With 0 bases clipped from V and 11 bases from J, the junction kept 6 bases outside the gene matches. The CDR3 totals 14 residues. Per germline, CDR1 PRHDT and CDR2 FYEKMQ (reference sequence). The CDR3 nucleotides read TGTGCCAGCAGCTTAGGGGCCCGGGACAGGGGATACACCTTC. This gives the protein CASSLGARDRGYTF.

The CDR3 DNA reads TGTGCCAGCAGCTTAGCGCTTTTGAGCCAAAACATTCAGTACTTC. It encodes CASSLALLSQNIQYF. The chain couples TRBV7-2 to TRBJ2-4; the D is unclear. CDR3 size: 15 residues. V was pared by 0 bases and J by 5 bases, with 11 bases between. CDR1 SGHTA and CDR2 FQGNSA come from the germline V gene.

This chain joins TRBV7-2 and TRBJ1-1; 12 bases line up with TRBD1. This CDR3 is built from 15 residues. With V trimmed by 5 bases and J by 5 bases, 6 bases remained unmatched. Per germline, CDR1 SGHTA and CDR2 FQGNSA. CDR3 loop: CASSPLGQGATEAFF. The CDR3 bases are TGTGCCAGCAGCCCCCTGGGACAGGGGGCAACTGAAGCTTTCTTT.

The chain couples TRBV6-6 to TRBJ1-1; D unclear. The CDR3 is 12 amino acids. Germline V CDR1 and CDR2: MNHNY, SVGAGI (reference sequence). Trimming removed 8 bases from V and 8 bases from J, with 15 bases in between. The CDR3 region is CASCSPPVEAFF. As DNA, the CDR3 is TGTGCCAGCTGTTCACCCCCGGTCGAAGCTTTCTTT.

CDR3 bases: TGTGCCAGCAGCCGACAGAACACCGGGGAGCTGTTTTTT. The encoded protein is CASSRQNTGELFF. The chain combines TRBV7-3 with TRBJ2-2, with D hard to call. The ends were cut back, 5 bases at V and 1 base at J, with 5 bases in the middle. The CDR3 totals 13 residues. Germline values: CDR1 SGHTA, CDR2 FQGTGA.

The chain has TRBV5-4 and TRBJ2-1, with TRBD2 identical over 8 bases. The CDR3 length is 17 residues. The ends lost 0 bases at V and 3 bases at J; junction bases unmatched: 8. Germline-derived CDR1 and CDR2 are SGHNT and YYREEE (reference sequence). CDR3 protein: CASSLVGQREFYNEQFF. The CDR3 DNA reads as TGTGCCAGCAGCTTGGTTGGGCAGCGGGAGTTCTACAATGAGCAGTTCTTC.

The chain combines TRBV19 with TRBJ2-2, with TRBD2 identical over 11 bases. CDR3 size: 17 residues. The junction had 11 bases not matched to a gene; V was cut back by 7 bases and J by 4 bases. Germline loops: CDR1 LNHDA, CDR2 SQIVND (reference sequence). The CDR3 region has the DNA TGTGCCAGTACCCCGGCTAGCGGGAGGTGGCGCACCGGGGAGCTGTTTTTT. Protein product: CASTPASGRWRTGELFF.

This chain connects TRBV15 to TRBJ2-1; tentatively, D is TRBD2 (7 bases). The germline V gene has CDR1 LNHNV and CDR2 YYDKDF (reference sequence). The CDR3 extends over 13 amino acids. V was shortened by 5 bases and J by 4 bases, with 9 bases between the two germline ends. Written as DNA, the CDR3 is TGTGCCACCAGCCGGGGGGCGTACAATGAGCAGTTCTTC. Translation gives CATSRGAYNEQFF.

V and J are TRBV4-1 and TRBJ1-3, with a tentative D call TRBD1 (5 bases). The CDR3 sequence is 16 residues long. Looked up from germline, CDR1 is MGHRA and CDR2 is YSYEKL. Trimming stripped 4 bases from V and 4 bases from J, with 17 bases between. The CDR3 sequence: CASSPWGGAKGNTIYF. The CDR3 nucleotides read TGCGCCAGCAGCCCCTGGGGCGGAGCGAAAGGAAACACCATATATTTT.

The genes are TRBV7-2 and TRBJ2-5; the D gene is possibly TRBD1 (6 bases). Gene TRBJ2-7 matches the end of the DNA better, so the J call may be wrong. The germline CDR1 and CDR2 sequences are SGHTA and FQGNSA. This CDR3 has 14 residues. The CDR3 coding sequence is TGTGCCAGCAGCCTGGGGACATCATCCTACGAGCAGTACTTC. Protein: CASSLGTSSYEQYF.

This chain joins TRBV18 and TRBJ2-7; D remains ambiguous. From germline, CDR1 is KGHSH and CDR2 LQKENI. The V and J ends lost 0 bases and 2 bases respectively, with 8 bases between them. This CDR3 has 14 amino acids. The CDR3 nucleotides read TGTGCCAGCTCACCACCGTCACAGCCCTACGAGCAGTACTTC. Translated, it gives CASSPPSQPYEQYF.

The V call is TRBV15, the J call TRBJ1-1; weak D call: TRBD1 (6 bases). V was shortened by 0 bases and J by 11 bases, with 16 bases between the two germline ends. The germline gives CDR1 LNHNV, CDR2 YYDKDF (reference sequence). The CDR3 runs 14 residues. The CDR3 DNA is TGTGCCACCAGCAGAGATCTCCCGACAGGAGAGGCTTTCTTT. Amino acid sequence: CATSRDLPTGEAFF.

The chain carries TRBV6-1 and TRBJ1-4, with D possibly TRBD1 on 6 matching bases. The CDR3 consists of 15 residues. V was pared by 3 bases and J by 3 bases, with 11 bases between. Germline V gene data show CDR1 as MNHNS and CDR2 as SASEGT. The DNA of the CDR3 is TGTGCCAGCAGTGACCCGGGGGGCCCTAATGAAAAACTGTTTTTT. Its protein product is CASSDPGGPNEKLFF.

Here the CDR3 DNA reads TGTGCCAGCAGCTTAGCGTTTCTAGTAGATACGCAGTATTTT. It specifies CASSLAFLVDTQYF. V gene TRBV7-8 combines with J gene TRBJ2-3; D ambiguous. Germline CDR1 reads SGHVS; CDR2 reads FQNEAQ. The CDR3 runs 14 residues. The V and J ends lost 0 bases and 5 bases respectively, with 9 bases between them. The entire variable domain, with the rest obtained from reference TRBV7-8 and TRBJ2-3, is as follows: GAGVSQSPRYKVAKRGQDVALRCDPISGHVSLFWYQQALGQGPEFLTYFQNEAQLDKSGLPSDRFFAERPEGSVSTLKIQRTQQEDSAVYLCASSLAFLVDTQYFGPGTRLTVL.

This sequence joins TRBV4-2 and TRBJ1-4; D unresolved. Between the trimmed V and J ends, which lost 1 base and 8 bases, there was a span of 14 bases. In germline, CDR1 is LGHNA, CDR2 YNFKEQ. The CDR3 has 15 residues. The CDR3 DNA is TGTGCCAGCAGCCAAGGACTACCGATGGAGGAAAAACTGTTTTTT. Translated: CASSQGLPMEEKLFF.

Regarding this clone: Compared with germline, one end of the junction differs, possibly owing to a read error. This chain links TRBV7-9 with TRBJ2-7, with 10 bases identical to TRBD2. Germline V gene sequence: CDR1 SEHNR, CDR2 FQNEAQ (reference sequence). The CDR3 length is 17 residues. As DNA, the CDR3 is TGTTCCAGCAGCTTAAGGGCCGGGGCTAGCGGGAGTTACGAGCAGTACTTC. Amino acid sequence: CSSSLRAGASGSYEQYF.

This chain connects TRBV10-3 to TRBJ2-1; perhaps TRBD2 as D (5 bases). V was clipped by 10 bases and J by 10 bases, with 14 bases between them. This CDR3 region has 11 residues. Germline V lookup: CDR1 ENHRY, CDR2 SYGVKD. As DNA, the CDR3 is TGTGCCACCGAGGGCCAAAAAGAGCAGTTCTTC. It codes for CATEGQKEQFF.

The chain employs TRBV19 and TRBJ2-7, with TRBD1 as a possible D gene (6 bases). Trimming removed 5 bases at V and 0 bases at J, with 11 bases between. The CDR3 extends over 14 amino acids. CDR1 LNHDA and CDR2 SQIVND come from the germline V gene (reference sequence). The CDR3 spells CASSATGGSYEQYF. DNA of the CDR3: TGTGCCAGTAGTGCGACAGGCGGCTCCTACGAGCAGTACTTC.

The chain links TRBV29-1 to TRBJ2-3; D remains unclear. The V gene's germline CDR1 is SQVTM and CDR2 ANQGSEA. V was pared by 7 bases and J by 2 bases, with 10 bases between. The CDR3 loop spans 12 amino acids. CDR3 residues: CSAHDTTDTQYF. The CDR3 DNA is TGCAGCGCTCACGACACCACAGATACGCAGTATTTT.

The chain combines TRBV11-2 with TRBJ1-1, with TRBD1 identical over 9 bases. Trimming cost V 2 bases and J 11 bases; bases outside gene matches: 18. The CDR3 is 17 residues long. Germline V lookup: CDR1 SGHAT, CDR2 FQNNGV. CDR3 sequence (DNA): TGTGCCAGCAGCTTAACGTTGACAGGGGGTGTTATTCAGAGGGCTTTCTTT. The encoded protein is CASSLTLTGGVIQRAFF.

This chain joins TRBV5-1 and TRBJ2-6; perhaps TRBD2 as D (5 bases). Germline V gene data show CDR1 as SGHRS and CDR2 as YFSETQ. The CDR3 sequence is 16 residues long. V was pared by 0 bases and J by 4 bases, with 11 bases between. In DNA form, the CDR3 reads TGCGCCAGCAGCTTGGTCGGGGAGCCCGGGGCCAACGTCCTGACTTTC. Translation gives CASSLVGEPGANVLTF.

The chain employs TRBV6-5 and TRBJ2-7; 8 nucleotides align to TRBD2. V lost 6 bases, J lost 2 bases, and 9 bases stayed unmatched. This CDR3 has 15 amino acids. Germline lookup yields CDR1 MNHEY and CDR2 SVGAGI. CDR3 region: CASRLSSGSPYEQYF. CDR3 in DNA: TGTGCCAGCAGACTCTCGAGCGGGAGTCCCTACGAGCAGTACTTC.

The rearrangement uses TRBV7-8 and TRBJ2-5; 8 bases match TRBD2. The CDR3 consists of 15 residues. After removal of 6 bases from V and 1 base from J, the junction contained 7 bases not matched to a gene. In germline, CDR1 is SGHVS, CDR2 FQNEAQ. The CDR3 DNA sequence: TGTGCCAGCAGGGCGACACTAGCGGCCCAAGAGACCCAGTACTTC. Amino acids: CASRATLAAQETQYF.